These 4 T cell receptor beta chains share one sample of origin, sequenced in a study of cytomegalovirus exposure and HLA in healthy donors. It was with 60 Vbeta and 13 Jbeta primers that the PCR ran. The assay was immunoSEQ multiplex PCR, and TCRdb's table has in-frame clones only and misses some. Of under 200,000 clones listed, around 80% are singletons. Sequencing used PBMCs. The receptors here all came from a woman aged 40 to 50 in good health and CMV-seronegative.

The gene calls are TRBV6-5 and TRBJ2-2; 7 bases align to TRBD1. The CDR3 is 15 amino acids. V trimming: 7 bases; J trimming: 0 bases; junction bases outside the gene matches: 5. Germline CDR1 is MNHEY and CDR2 is SVGAGI. For the CDR3, the DNA is TGTGCCAGCACCAGACAGGGTACGAACACCGGGGAGCTGTTTTTT. Its translation: CASTRQGTNTGELFF.

The rearrangement links TRBV7-9 to TRBJ2-3, with 9 bases aligning to TRBD1. The germline V gene has CDR1 SEHNR and CDR2 FQNEAQ (reference sequence). Trimming cost V 5 bases and J 0 bases; bases outside gene matches: 9. The CDR3 spans 17 residues. The CDR3 region has the DNA TGTGCCAGCAGCCCCGGGGACAGGGTATCTAGCACAGATACGCAGTATTTT. It yields the protein CASSPGDRVSSTDTQYF.

This clone was observed a handful of times. This rearrangement joins TRBV5-1 to TRBJ1-4, with 7 bases that match TRBD1. This CDR3 comprises 15 residues. Trimming removed 3 bases from V and 0 bases from J; junction bases left unmatched: 2. Germline V gives CDR1 SGHRS, CDR2 YFSETQ. CDR3 in amino acids: CASSSQGTTNEKLFF. DNA for the CDR3: TGCGCCAGCAGCTCACAGGGGACAACTAATGAAAAACTGTTTTTT.

This clone showed up just once. The chain couples TRBV19 to TRBJ1-1; 7 positions agree with TRBD1. CDR1 LNHDA and CDR2 SQIVND come from the germline V gene (reference sequence). J was trimmed by 4 bases and V by 6 bases; bases with no gene match: 5. This CDR3 region has 13 residues. The CDR3 DNA sequence: TGTGCCAGTAGACCTACAGGGGTCACTGAAGCTTTCTTT. As protein: CASRPTGVTEAFF.